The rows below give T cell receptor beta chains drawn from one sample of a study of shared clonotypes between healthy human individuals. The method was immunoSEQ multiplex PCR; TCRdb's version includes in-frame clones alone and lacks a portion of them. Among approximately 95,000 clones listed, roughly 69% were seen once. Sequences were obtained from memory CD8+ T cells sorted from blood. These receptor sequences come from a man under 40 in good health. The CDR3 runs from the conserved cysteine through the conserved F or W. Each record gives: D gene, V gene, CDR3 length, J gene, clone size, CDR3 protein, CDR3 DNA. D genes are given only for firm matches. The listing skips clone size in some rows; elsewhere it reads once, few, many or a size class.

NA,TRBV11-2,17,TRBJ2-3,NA,CASSSTPAAGSTDTQYF,TGTGCCAGCAGCTCTACCCCCGCGGCAGGGAGCACAGATACGCAGTATTTT
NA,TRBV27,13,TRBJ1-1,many,CASYPAANTEAFF,TGTGCCAGCTACCCCGCAGCGAACACTGAAGCTTTCTTT
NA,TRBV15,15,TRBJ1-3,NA,CATSRDRVSGNTIYF,TGTGCCACCAGCAGAGACAGAGTATCTGGAAATACCATATATTTT
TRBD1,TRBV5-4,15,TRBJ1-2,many,CASSPGRQGNYGYTF,TGTGCCAGCAGCCCGGGTAGACAGGGGAACTATGGCTACACCTTC
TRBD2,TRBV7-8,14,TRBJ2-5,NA,CASSPLGLGEAQYF,TGTGCCAGCAGCCCCCTTGGACTAGGGGAGGCCCAGTACTTC
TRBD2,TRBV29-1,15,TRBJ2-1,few,CSVVLIGGSYNEQFF,TGCAGCGTTGTCTTAATTGGCGGGAGTTACAATGAGCAGTTCTTC
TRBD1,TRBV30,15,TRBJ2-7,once,CAWTPRDRGSYEQYF,TGTGCCTGGACACCACGGGACAGGGGTTCCTACGAGCAGTACTTC
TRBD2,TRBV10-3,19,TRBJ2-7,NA,CAISEPREAGRGPFYEQYF,TGTGCCATCAGTGAGCCAAGGGAGGCGGGGAGGGGCCCTTTCTACGAGCAGTACTTC
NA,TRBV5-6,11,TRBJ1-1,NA,CASSPISGAFF,TGTGCCAGCAGCCCGATTAGCGGAGCTTTCTTT
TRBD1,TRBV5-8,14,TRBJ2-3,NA,CASSRDRSTDTQYF,TGTGCCAGCAGCCGGGACAGGAGTACAGATACGCAGTATTTT
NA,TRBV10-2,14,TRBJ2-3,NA,CASIPQGFADTQYF,TGCGCCAGCATCCCACAGGGTTTTGCAGATACGCAGTATTTT
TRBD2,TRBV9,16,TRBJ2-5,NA,CASSAGPLAGQETQYF,TGTGCCAGCAGCGCCGGGCCACTAGCGGGACAAGAGACCCAGTACTTC
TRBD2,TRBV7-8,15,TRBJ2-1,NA,CASSLSGSSRNEQFF,TGTGCCAGCAGCTTAAGCGGGAGTTCTAGGAATGAGCAGTTCTTC
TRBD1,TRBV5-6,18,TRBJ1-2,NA,CASSLDYRQGAGVYGYTF,TGTGCCAGCAGCTTGGATTATCGGCAGGGGGCAGGTGTATATGGCTACACCTTC
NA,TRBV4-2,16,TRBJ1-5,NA,CASSHNAGDTQQPQHF,TGTGCCAGCAGCCATAATGCAGGGGACACCCAACAGCCCCAGCATTTT
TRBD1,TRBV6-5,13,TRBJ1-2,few,CASTHRDREGYTF,TGTGCCAGCACCCACCGGGACAGGGAGGGCTACACCTTC
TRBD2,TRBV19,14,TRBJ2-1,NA,CASSVGTSVNEQFF,TGTGCCAGTAGTGTTGGGACTAGCGTTAATGAGCAGTTCTTC
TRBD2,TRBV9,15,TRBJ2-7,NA,CASSAAREVHYEQYF,TGTGCCAGCAGCGCAGCCCGGGAGGTTCACTACGAGCAGTACTTC
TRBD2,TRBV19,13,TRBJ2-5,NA,CASESGSGETQYF,TGTGCCAGCGAAAGCGGGAGTGGAGAGACCCAGTACTTC
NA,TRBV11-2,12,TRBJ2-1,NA,CASSLVRAEQFF,TGTGCCAGCAGCTTAGTGAGGGCTGAGCAGTTCTTC
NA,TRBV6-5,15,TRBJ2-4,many,CASSLSTGAKNIQYF,TGTGCCAGCAGTCTTAGTACGGGGGCCAAAAACATTCAGTACTTC
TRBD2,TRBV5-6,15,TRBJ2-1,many,CASSCLAGVCNEQFF,TGTGCCAGCAGCTGCCTAGCGGGAGTTTGCAATGAGCAGTTCTTC
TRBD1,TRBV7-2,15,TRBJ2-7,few,CASSLDGDSTLEQYF,TGTGCCAGCAGCTTAGATGGGGACAGCACTCTCGAGCAGTACTTC
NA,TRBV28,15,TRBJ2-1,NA,CASSPGQNTYNEQFF,TGTGCCAGCAGTCCCGGGCAGAATACCTACAATGAGCAGTTCTTC
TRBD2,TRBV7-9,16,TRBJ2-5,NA,CASSPSGGVLRETQYF,TGTGCCAGCAGCCCGAGTGGGGGGGTCCTGAGGGAGACCCAGTACTTC
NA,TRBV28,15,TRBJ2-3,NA,CASSPDTSRTDTQYF,TGTGCCAGCAGCCCTGACACGAGCAGGACAGATACGCAGTATTTT
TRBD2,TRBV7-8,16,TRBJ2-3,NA,CASSSGGLAFTDTQYF,TGTGCCAGCAGCTCCGGGGGACTAGCGTTTACAGATACGCAGTATTTT
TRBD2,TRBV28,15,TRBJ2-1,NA,CASSPRAPSGTEQFF,TGTGCCAGCAGCCCGCGCGCCCCAAGCGGGACTGAGCAGTTCTTC
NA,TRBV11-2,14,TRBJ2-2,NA,CAAGERGRGGELFF,TGTGCCGCAGGGGAGAGGGGCCGTGGCGGGGAGCTGTTTTTT
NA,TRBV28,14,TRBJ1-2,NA,CARPTTERLYGYTF,TGTGCCAGGCCCACCACCGAGCGACTATATGGCTACACCTTC
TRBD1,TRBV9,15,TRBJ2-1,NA,CASSVREGAPNEQFF,TGTGCCAGCAGCGTAAGAGAGGGGGCCCCTAATGAGCAGTTCTTC
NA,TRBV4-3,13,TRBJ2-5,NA,CASSPWDRETQYF,TGCGCCAGCAGCCCCTGGGACCGGGAGACCCAGTACTTC
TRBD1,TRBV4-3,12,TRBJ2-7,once,CASSQDTGQRYF,TGCGCCAGCAGCCAAGATACGGGACAGAGATACTTC
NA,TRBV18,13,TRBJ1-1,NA,CASSDPMNTEAFF,TGTGCCAGCTCAGACCCCATGAACACTGAAGCTTTCTTT
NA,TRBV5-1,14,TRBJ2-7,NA,CASSLVGGRYEQYF,TGCGCCAGCAGCTTGGTAGGGGGTAGATACGAGCAGTACTTC
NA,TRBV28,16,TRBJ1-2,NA,CASSSSRRDANYGYTF,TGTGCCAGCAGTTCCTCGAGAAGAGACGCTAACTATGGCTACACCTTC
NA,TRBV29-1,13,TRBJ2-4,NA,CSVVMSGGDIQYF,TGCAGCGTTGTTATGTCAGGGGGGGACATTCAGTACTTC
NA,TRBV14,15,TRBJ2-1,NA,CASSQETGPYNEQFF,TGTGCCAGCAGCCAAGAAACAGGTCCTTACAATGAGCAGTTCTTC
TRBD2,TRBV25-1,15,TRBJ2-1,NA,CASSESSGSSDEQFF,TGTGCCAGCAGTGAATCTAGCGGGAGCTCGGATGAGCAGTTCTTC
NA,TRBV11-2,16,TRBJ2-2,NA,CASSPSRGQGTGELFF,TGTGCCAGCAGCCCGTCACGGGGGCAGGGCACCGGGGAGCTGTTTTTT
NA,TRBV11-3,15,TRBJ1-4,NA,CASRPFRAKNEKLFF,TGTGCCAGCAGGCCCTTCCGGGCCAAAAATGAAAAACTGTTTTTT
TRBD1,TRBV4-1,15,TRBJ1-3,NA,CASSQDGTVGNTIYF,TGCGCCAGCAGCCAAGACGGGACAGTTGGAAACACCATATATTTT
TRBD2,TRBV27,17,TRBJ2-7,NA,CASSPLGAGGPSGEQYF,TGTGCCAGCAGTCCCCTCGGAGCGGGAGGGCCCTCGGGCGAGCAGTACTTC
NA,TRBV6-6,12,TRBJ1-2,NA,CASRAVDYGYTF,TGTGCCAGCAGAGCGGTGGACTATGGCTACACCTTC
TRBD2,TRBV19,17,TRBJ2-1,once,CASSTLLAGNTYNEQFF,TGTGCCAGTAGTACCCTCTTAGCGGGAAATACCTACAATGAGCAGTTCTTC
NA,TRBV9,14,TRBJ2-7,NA,CASSVGGLVYEQYF,TGTGCCAGCAGCGTAGGGGGCCTAGTCTACGAGCAGTACTTC
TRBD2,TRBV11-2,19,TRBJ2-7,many,CASSLGPSAGGPRLYEQYF,TGTGCCAGCAGCTTAGGGCCTTCTGCGGGAGGCCCCCGGTTATACGAGCAGTACTTC
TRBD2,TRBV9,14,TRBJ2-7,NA,CASSVGSGGYEQYF,TGTGCCAGCAGCGTCGGGTCGGGAGGGTACGAGCAGTACTTC
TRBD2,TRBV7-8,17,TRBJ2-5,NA,CASSLSLAGGVGETQYF,TGTGCCAGCAGCTTATCCCTAGCGGGAGGAGTAGGAGAGACCCAGTACTTC
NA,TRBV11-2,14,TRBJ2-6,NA,CASSLQGGANVLTF,TGTGCCAGCAGCTTACAGGGAGGGGCCAACGTCCTGACTTTC
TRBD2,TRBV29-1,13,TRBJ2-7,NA,CSATTSGSYEQYF,TGCAGCGCGACGACTAGCGGGTCCTACGAGCAGTACTTC
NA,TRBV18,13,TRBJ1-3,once,CASSPKAGNTIYF,TGTGCCAGCTCACCAAAAGCTGGAAACACCATATATTTT
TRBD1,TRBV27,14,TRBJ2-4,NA,CASSLTGTKNIQYF,TGTGCCAGCAGTTTGACAGGGACAAAAAACATTCAGTACTTC
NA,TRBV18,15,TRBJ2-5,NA,CASSLSTSGQETQYF,TGTGCCAGCTCCCTTTCGACCAGCGGACAAGAGACCCAGTACTTC
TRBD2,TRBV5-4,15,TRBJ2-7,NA,CASSLWTSASYEQYF,TGTGCCAGCAGCCTGTGGACTAGCGCCTCCTACGAGCAGTACTTC
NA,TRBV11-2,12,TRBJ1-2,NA,CASSPRSDGYTF,TGTGCCAGCAGCCCCCGTTCCGATGGCTACACCTTC
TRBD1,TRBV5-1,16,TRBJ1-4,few,CASSLEGDRFNEKLFF,TGCGCCAGCAGCTTGGAAGGGGACAGGTTTAATGAAAAACTGTTTTTT
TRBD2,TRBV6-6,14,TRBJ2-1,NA,CATVAGDSYNEQFF,TGTGCCACAGTAGCGGGGGACTCCTACAATGAGCAGTTCTTC
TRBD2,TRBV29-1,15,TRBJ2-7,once,CSVEFASGRRGEQYF,TGCAGCGTTGAATTCGCTAGCGGGAGAAGGGGCGAGCAGTACTTC